A selection of T cell receptor beta chains follows, all from one sample in a study of blood T cell repertoires in COVID-19. Libraries were prepared by immunoSEQ multiplex PCR; TCRdb keeps only in-frame clonotypes and omits some of them. Here the sample spans 200,000 to 250,000 clones, roughly four fifths being singletons. The sample consisted of PBMCs or T cells enriched from blood (not recorded which). These receptors were taken from a woman aged 55-69 years who had recovered from COVID-19. The CDR3 runs from the conserved cysteine through the conserved F or W. A D gene is named only where the DNA matches it firmly. Not every row has a clone size; where given, it reads once, few, many or a size class.

V gene	D gene	J gene	clone size	CDR3 length	CDR3 protein	CDR3 DNA
TRBV7-9	-	TRBJ2-1	once	15	CASSLRATRKDEQFF	TGTGCCAGCAGCTTGAGGGCTACAAGGAAGGATGAGCAGTTCTTC
TRBV30	TRBD1	TRBJ2-5	few	15	CAWSTGQGIEETQYF	TGTGCCTGGAGTACAGGACAGGGAATCGAGGAGACCCAGTACTTC
TRBV5-4	-	TRBJ1-2	few	13	CASSLAGGGGYTF	TGTGCCAGCAGCTTGGCCGGGGGGGGCGGCTACACCTTC
TRBV3-1/TRBV3-2	TRBD2	TRBJ2-5	-	15	CASSRLAGGGETQYF	TGTGCCAGCAGCAGACTAGCGGGGGGAGGGGAGACCCAGTACTTC
TRBV6-5	TRBD1	TRBJ1-1	-	15	CASSYSIFGRGEAFF	TGTGCCAGCAGTTACTCGATTTTCGGCAGGGGGGAAGCTTTCTTT
TRBV7-2	-	TRBJ1-3	-	15	CASSLDRSSGNTIYF	TGTGCCAGCAGCTTAGACAGGTCCTCTGGAAACACCATATATTTT
TRBV7-9	-	TRBJ1-2	-	12	CASSPLSHGYTF	TGTGCCAGCAGCCCCCTGTCCCATGGCTACACCTTC
TRBV7-9	-	TRBJ1-2	-	12	CASSSQQGSYTF	TGTGCCAGCAGCAGCCAACAGGGAAGCTACACCTTC
TRBV5-1	-	TRBJ2-2	-	13	CASGGLNTGELFF	TGCGCCAGCGGAGGTTTGAACACCGGGGAGCTGTTTTTT
TRBV11-2	-	TRBJ2-7	-	16	CASSPNGVRSPYEQYF	TGTGCCAGCAGCCCGAATGGAGTTCGATCCCCTTACGAGCAGTACTTC
TRBV3-1/TRBV3-2	TRBD2	TRBJ2-7	-	16	CASSQTPTSGAYEQYF	TGTGCCAGCAGCCAAACTCCCACTAGCGGGGCCTACGAGCAGTACTTC
TRBV4-1	-	TRBJ2-3	-	16	CASSQDWGLGTDTQYF	TGCGCCAGCAGCCAAGATTGGGGGCTGGGCACAGATACGCAGTATTTT
TRBV5-6	-	TRBJ1-3	-	17	CASSLVTVLGSGNTIYF	TGTGCCAGCAGCTTGGTGACGGTCCTAGGCTCTGGAAACACCATATATTTT
TRBV18	TRBD1	TRBJ2-7	-	15	CASSEGTGDSYEQYF	TGTGCCAGCTCAGAGGGGACAGGGGACTCCTACGAGCAGTACTTC
TRBV27	-	TRBJ1-4	-	15	CASSPLAGLNEKLFF	TGTGCCAGCAGTCCTTTGGCAGGGTTAAATGAAAAACTGTTTTTT
TRBV11-2	-	TRBJ1-2	-	14	CASPNTYSGVGYTF	TGTGCCAGCCCAAATACTTACTCCGGGGTTGGCTACACCTTC
TRBV5-5	TRBD1	TRBJ2-3	-	16	CASSLSSGQGWDTQYF	TGTGCCAGCAGCTTGAGTTCGGGACAGGGTTGGGATACGCAGTATTTT
TRBV7-8	TRBD1	TRBJ2-2	few	16	CASSLEPDRATGELFF	TGTGCCAGCAGCTTAGAACCGGACAGGGCCACCGGGGAGCTGTTTTTT
TRBV18	TRBD2	TRBJ2-5	once	17	CASSPWEGTSSQETQYF	TGTGCCAGCTCACCTTGGGAGGGGACTTCCTCTCAAGAGACCCAGTACTTC
TRBV5-1	TRBD1	TRBJ2-5	-	16	CASSLGATGTQETQYF	TGCGCCAGCAGCTTGGGGGCGACAGGGACCCAAGAGACCCAGTACTTC
TRBV7-2	TRBD1	TRBJ2-7	-	14	CASSLTGGGYEQYF	TGTGCCAGCAGCTTAACAGGGGGCGGCTACGAGCAGTACTTC
TRBV5-5	-	TRBJ1-1	-	13	CASSLGKNTEAFF	TGTGCCAGCAGCTTGGGTAAGAACACTGAAGCTTTCTTT
TRBV6-5	-	TRBJ2-2	-	14	CASTPTRTAGELFF	TGTGCCAGCACCCCGACTCGGACAGCCGGGGAGCTGTTTTTT
TRBV3-1/TRBV3-2	-	TRBJ2-2	many	15	CASSQVLADTGELFF	TGTGCCAGCAGCCAAGTACTAGCAGATACCGGGGAGCTGTTTTTT
TRBV7-2	TRBD1	TRBJ2-3	-	16	CASSFRGTGGTDTQYF	TGTGCCAGCAGCTTTAGAGGGACAGGGGGCACAGATACGCAGTATTTT
TRBV3-1/TRBV3-2	TRBD1	TRBJ1-6	-	17	CASSGELRGGWGSPLHF	TGTGCCAGCAGCGGGGAGCTTCGAGGGGGCTGGGGGTCACCCCTCCACTTT
TRBV6-5	TRBD2	TRBJ2-1	-	12	CASSPLAGIEFF	TGTGCCAGCAGTCCGCTAGCGGGAATCGAGTTCTTC
TRBV18	TRBD2	TRBJ2-1	-	18	CASSPTSGRGISYNEQFF	TGTGCCAGCTCACCTACCAGCGGGAGGGGGATTTCCTACAATGAGCAGTTCTTC
TRBV27	TRBD1	TRBJ1-4	once	13	CASSFDRASKLFF	TGTGCCAGCAGTTTCGACAGGGCTTCGAAACTGTTTTTT
TRBV2	-	TRBJ1-3	-	14	CASTNRAAGNTIYF	TGTGCCAGCACCAACAGGGCTGCTGGAAACACCATATATTTT
TRBV10-1	TRBD1	TRBJ1-2	few	16	CASRRDRGKYFYGYTF	TGCGCCAGCAGGAGGGACAGGGGTAAGTATTTCTATGGCTACACCTTC
TRBV2	-	TRBJ2-3	-	13	CASSDRGPDTQYF	TGTGCCAGCAGTGACAGGGGACCAGATACGCAGTATTTT
TRBV5-5	TRBD1	TRBJ2-1	-	17	CASSRAPRTGGFNEQFF	TGTGCCAGCAGCCGGGCCCCCCGGACAGGGGGTTTCAATGAGCAGTTCTTC
TRBV4-3	TRBD2	TRBJ2-2	-	15	CASSQVAGGPGELFF	TGCGCCAGCAGCCAAGTGGCGGGGGGGCCCGGGGAGCTGTTTTTT
TRBV5-4	-	TRBJ2-1	-	17	CASTPRGAYGANNEQFF	TGTGCCAGCACCCCCCGGGGGGCTTACGGGGCGAACAATGAGCAGTTCTTC
TRBV19	TRBD2	TRBJ2-3	-	14	CASSPAGVPDTQYF	TGTGCCAGTAGTCCAGCGGGAGTACCAGATACGCAGTATTTT
TRBV6-5	TRBD1	TRBJ2-7	-	16	CASSYTFRDRVGEQYF	TGTGCCAGCAGTTATACCTTCCGGGACAGGGTAGGCGAGCAGTACTTC
TRBV4-1	TRBD2	TRBJ2-3	-	20	CASSQDPLRGTSGPPDTQYF	TGCGCCAGCAGCCAAGACCCCCTCCGGGGGACTAGCGGACCTCCGGATACGCAGTATTTT
TRBV13	TRBD1	TRBJ2-7	-	15	CASSSYRDRRSEQYF	TGTGCCAGCAGCTCATACCGGGACAGGAGATCGGAGCAGTACTTC
TRBV18	-	TRBJ2-1	-	15	CASSPPTGYYNEQFF	TGTGCCAGCTCACCTCCGACAGGCTACTACAATGAGCAGTTCTTC
TRBV7-3	-	TRBJ2-1	-	15	CASSPLGVSYNEQFF	TGTGCCAGCAGCCCACTCGGGGTAAGCTACAATGAGCAGTTCTTC
TRBV12-3/TRBV12-4	TRBD1	TRBJ1-2	-	13	CASSKGTDYGYTF	TGTGCCAGCAGCAAAGGGACAGACTATGGCTACACCTTC
TRBV3-1/TRBV3-2	-	TRBJ1-5	-	14	CASSLGHLNQPQHF	TGTGCCAGCAGCCTCGGACACCTAAATCAGCCCCAGCATTTT
TRBV9	-	TRBJ1-2	few	16	CASSVGPERRESGYTF	TGTGCCAGCAGCGTAGGACCCGAACGGAGGGAGAGCGGCTACACCTTC
TRBV27	TRBD1	TRBJ1-5	-	17	CASSRTGGGSGNQPQHF	TGTGCCAGCAGTAGGACAGGGGGCGGGAGTGGCAATCAGCCCCAGCATTTT
TRBV23-1	-	TRBJ1-5	-	15	CASSSPREGDQPQHF	TGCGCCAGCAGTTCTCCCCGAGAAGGGGATCAGCCCCAGCATTTT
TRBV7-2	-	TRBJ1-4	once	14	CASSLAVLGEKLFF	TGTGCCAGCAGCTTAGCTGTGTTGGGCGAAAAACTGTTTTTT
TRBV6-2/TRBV6-3	-	TRBJ2-7	-	14	CASSYSIRAYEQYF	TGTGCCAGCAGTTACTCTATCAGGGCCTACGAGCAGTACTTC
TRBV9	TRBD1	TRBJ2-1	-	14	CASSEGQGLNEQFF	TGTGCCAGCAGCGAGGGACAGGGGTTAAATGAGCAGTTCTTC